This T cell receptor (beta chain) was obtained from a study of blood T cell repertoires in COVID-19. About the study: Some COVID-19 samples were acute and others convalescent; all came from the United States, Italy and Spain. Sources were T cells, B-cell-depleted T cells, or PBMCs; the material itself was cDNA or gDNA.

CDR1 and CDR2 (germline): LNHDA, SQIVND (reference sequence). The CDR3 is 14 amino acids. Deletions cut 4 bases from V and 10 bases from J, with 14 bases between. Enrolled during active infection, Seattle patients were then followed longitudinally. Original handling: Using reference gene primer amplification, nucleated cell counts were estimated. The assay was immunoSEQ multiplex PCR, and TCRdb's table has in-frame clones only and misses some. That table is the source of V, J and clone size, and D and trimming were worked out from the DNA. This table holds about 230,000 clones, more than 75% found once.

This receptor was taken from a man aged 50-60 years with COVID-19, enrolled during active disease. This sequence joins TRBV19 and TRBJ1-6; tentative D call: TRBD1 (6 bases). Sequenced input: peripheral blood. The CDR3 bases are TGTGCCAGTAGTACACAGGGAATTAACTCACCCCTCCACTTT. The encoded protein is CASSTQGINSPLHF.